Following are 4 T cell receptor beta chains from one sample sequenced in a study of cytomegalovirus exposure and HLA in healthy donors. A multiplex PCR was run with 60 Vbeta primers and 13 Jbeta primers. TCRdb's copy holds only in-frame clones and misses some; the assay was immunoSEQ multiplex PCR. The table shows some 150,000 clones, with 70% to 85% occurring only once. The source material was PBMCs. These receptors were obtained from a human donor in good health.

This sequence joins TRBV4-2 and TRBJ2-5; 11 nucleotides match TRBD2. The CDR3 length is 16 residues. Per germline, CDR1 LGHNA and CDR2 YNFKEQ. The V gene end was trimmed by 0 bases and the J gene end by 4 bases; junction bases not matched to a gene: 4. The CDR3 nucleotides read TGTGCCAGCAGCCAAGACCCGACTAGCGGGGCAGAGACCCAGTACTTC. As protein: CASSQDPTSGAETQYF.

The chain couples TRBV6-1 to TRBJ2-7, with 10 bases that match TRBD1. V trimming: 4 bases; J trimming: 3 bases; junction bases outside the gene matches: 9. The CDR3 runs to 16 residues. CDR1 MNHNS and CDR2 SASEGT come from the germline V gene. CDR3 DNA: TGTGCCAGCAGTGTCCACCCCCGGGACAGGGGCTACGAGCAGTACTTC. This translates into CASSVHPRDRGYEQYF.

This chain links TRBV11-3 with TRBJ2-3; 9 bases match TRBD1. The CDR3 is made up of 16 amino acids. The V segment lost 5 bases and the J segment 2 bases; nucleotides outside the gene matches: 8. The germline V gene encodes CDR1 SGHNT and CDR2 YENEEA. CDR3 region: CASSRRTGALTDTQYF. The CDR3 DNA reads as TGTGCCAGCAGCCGCCGGACAGGGGCCCTCACAGATACGCAGTATTTT.

The CDR3 sequence is CASSSLQGGSYTF. CDR3 nucleotide sequence: TGTGCCAGCAGTTCCTTACAGGGAGGGAGCTACACCTTC. V is TRBV6-6 and J is TRBJ1-2, with D maybe TRBD1 (6 bases). V lost 4 bases to trimming and J lost 9 bases, with 15 bases between them. The germline V gene has CDR1 MNHNY and CDR2 SVGAGI (reference sequence). The length of the CDR3 is 13 residues.